Presented here are 32 T cell receptor beta chains from one specimen sequenced in a study of shared clonotypes between healthy human individuals. Profiled with immunoSEQ multiplex PCR; TCRdb holds only in-frame clones, not every one. Of a few million clones in the sample, approximately 95% were seen once. Sequencing input: naive CD4+ T cells from PBMCs. The subset is: CD45RA+ positively selected. These receptors were obtained from a man aged 18-30 years in good health. Some clones in this sample may be carry-over from other donors' samples.

As for this clone: The identical CDR3 is also encoded by other nucleotide sequences in the sample. The chain has TRBV5-4 and TRBJ2-2, with TRBD1 as a possible D gene (6 bases). With 0 bases removed from V and 4 bases from J, the gap between germline ends came to 7 bases. Germline V gene sequence: CDR1 SGHNT, CDR2 YYREEE (reference sequence). The CDR3 totals 14 residues. The CDR3 loop is CASSLVGGTGELFF. In DNA, the CDR3 is TGTGCCAGCAGCTTGGTAGGGGGCACCGGGGAGCTGTTTTTT.

This clone was seen once. The rearrangement links TRBV5-1 to TRBJ2-5; tentative D call: TRBD1 (6 bases). Germline values: CDR1 SGHRS, CDR2 YFSETQ. The CDR3 spans 14 residues. V was pared by 2 bases and J by 5 bases, with 13 bases between. The DNA for the CDR3 is TGCGCCAGCAGCTTATTCGCAGGGGAGGAGACCCAGTACTTC. It is translated as CASSLFAGEETQYF.

The genes are TRBV5-5 and TRBJ1-1; no clear D. The length of the CDR3 is 15 residues. The germline V gene encodes CDR1 SGHKS and CDR2 YYEKEE (reference sequence). V lost 3 bases and J 6 bases, leaving 18 bases between the germline ends. CDR3 region: CASSSGSRSSAEAFF. The DNA of the CDR3 is TGTGCCAGCAGCTCCGGGTCCCGGAGCTCCGCTGAAGCTTTCTTT. Full variable domain (missing parts from reference TRBV5-5 and TRBJ1-1): DAGVTQSPTHLIKTRGQQVTLRCSPISGHKSVSWYQQVLGQGPQFIFQYYEKEERGRGNFPDRFSARQFPNYSSELNVNALLLGDSALYLCASSSGSRSSAEAFFGQGTRLTVV.

The J gene is TRBJ1-4, the V gene TRBV6-5, with TRBD1 as a possible D gene (6 bases). V shed 3 bases and J shed 7 bases, with 15 bases lying between them. The CDR3 has 15 amino acids. Germline CDR1 reads MNHEY; CDR2 reads SVGAGI. CDR3 sequence (DNA): TGTGCCAGCAGTTATTCGGGGGCCTGGGGTGAAAAACTGTTTTTT. Translation gives CASSYSGAWGEKLFF.

Comments on this clone: The identical CDR3 is also encoded by other nucleotide sequences in the sample. The rearrangement joins TRBV5-6 to TRBJ2-2; the match to TRBD1 covers 10 bases. CDR1 is SGHDT, CDR2 YYEEEE, per germline. V trimming: 4 bases; J trimming: 4 bases; junction bases outside the gene matches: 1. The CDR3 runs 14 residues. CDR3: CASSRDRGTGELFF. Here the CDR3 DNA reads TGTGCCAGCAGCAGGGACAGGGGCACCGGGGAGCTGTTTTTT.

The chain links TRBV6-5 to TRBJ1-5; D is undetermined. The CDR3 spans 13 residues. The V and J ends lost 6 bases and 7 bases respectively, with 13 bases between them. Germline values: CDR1 MNHEY, CDR2 SVGAGI. The CDR3 here is CASSGSPRQPQHF. The DNA for the CDR3 is TGTGCCAGCAGCGGTTCCCCTCGGCAGCCCCAGCATTTT.

This chain joins TRBV15 and TRBJ2-2, with TRBD1 matching 9 bases. The CDR3 consists of 18 residues. CDR1 LNHNV and CDR2 YYDKDF come from the germline V gene (reference sequence). Trimming took 4 bases from V and 0 from J; bases not matched to a gene: 9. The CDR3 loop is CATSNKLTGGSNTGELFF. Here the CDR3 DNA reads TGTGCCACCAGCAACAAATTGACAGGGGGTTCGAACACCGGGGAGCTGTTTTTT.

The rearrangement uses TRBV18 and TRBJ2-7; weak D call: TRBD2 (6 bases). This CDR3 region has 16 residues. Germline loops: CDR1 KGHSH, CDR2 LQKENI. Trimming removed 0 bases from V and 0 bases from J, with 12 bases in between. CDR3 amino acids: CASSPPGSGRSYEQYF. DNA for the CDR3: TGTGCCAGCTCACCACCAGGAAGCGGGCGCTCCTACGAGCAGTACTTC.

For this clone: In the same sample, other DNA sequences code for this CDR3. The chain combines TRBV9 with TRBJ1-5; 10 positions agree with TRBD1. The CDR3 is 14 residues long. Per germline, CDR1 SGDLS and CDR2 YYNGEE. V shed 3 bases and J 4 bases; nucleotides not matched to a gene: 1. CDR3 in DNA: TGTGCCAGCAGCGGGACAGGGGGGAATCAGCCCCAGCATTTT. This sequence encodes CASSGTGGNQPQHF.

The chain couples TRBV6-4 to TRBJ1-2; D might be TRBD1 (6 bases). The CDR3 length is 13 residues. Looked up from germline, CDR1 is MRHNA and CDR2 is SNTAGT. V shed 7 bases and J shed 4 bases, with 13 bases lying between them. The CDR3 loop is CASTGGPGYGYTF. The CDR3, as DNA: TGTGCCAGCACCGGGGGGCCCGGCTATGGCTACACCTTC.

J is TRBJ2-3 and V is TRBV9, with TRBD2 matching over 9 bases. With 3 bases clipped from V and 4 bases from J, the junction kept 3 bases outside the gene matches. Germline values: CDR1 SGDLS, CDR2 YYNGEE. This CDR3 is built from 14 residues. The CDR3 nucleotides read TGTGCCAGCAGCGCGGGACTAGCCCCAGATACGCAGTATTTT. Translating it yields CASSAGLAPDTQYF.

The V gene is TRBV5-1, the J gene TRBJ2-3, with D perhaps TRBD2 (6 bases). The V and J ends lost 2 bases and 1 base respectively, with 20 bases between them. Germline-derived CDR1 and CDR2 are SGHRS and YFSETQ. This CDR3 has 18 amino acids. The CDR3 protein is CASSLSLTRNWRTDTQYF. DNA for the CDR3: TGCGCCAGCAGCTTATCCCTGACTAGAAATTGGCGCACAGATACGCAGTATTTT.

The chain joins TRBV7-8 to TRBJ2-7, with 10 bases aligning to TRBD2. From germline, CDR1 is SGHVS and CDR2 FQNEAQ. V shed 1 base, J shed 2 bases, and the junction held 5 bases outside the gene matches. This CDR3 is built from 16 residues. CDR3 sequence reads: CASSLGLAGATYEQYF. CDR3 coding DNA: TGTGCCAGCAGCTTAGGCCTAGCGGGGGCGACCTACGAGCAGTACTTC.

J is TRBJ2-7 and V is TRBV18; TRBD2 aligns across 11 bases. The CDR3 consists of 18 residues. V shed 3 bases, J shed 6 bases, and the junction held 16 bases outside the gene matches. Germline V gene lookup returns CDR1 KGHSH and CDR2 LQKENI. CDR3 DNA sequence: TGTGCCAGCTCACCCCGTGGACTAGCGGGCGCTTCGTTGATCGAGCAGTACTTC. As protein: CASSPRGLAGASLIEQYF.

The rearrangement joins TRBV5-4 to TRBJ1-2, with D uncertain. The length of the CDR3 is 14 residues. The V end lost 0 bases, the J end lost 8 bases, and 14 bases lay between the germline ends. CDR1 SGHNT and CDR2 YYREEE come from the germline V gene (reference sequence). This CDR3 reads CASSLDLSRRGYTF. The CDR3 coding sequence is TGTGCCAGCAGCTTGGACTTGTCCCGCCGAGGCTACACCTTC.

The chain carries TRBV28 and TRBJ1-2, with D perhaps matching TRBD1 (6 bases). Germline CDR1 is MDHEN and CDR2 is SYDVKM. This CDR3 is 12 amino acids long. With 8 bases removed from V and 8 bases from J, the gap between germline ends came to 15 bases. CDR3 in DNA: TGTGCCAGCCTTTACCAGGGGCAGGGCTACACCTTC. It specifies CASLYQGQGYTF.

The rearrangement links TRBV13 to TRBJ2-7; TRBD2 matches at 9 bases. The CDR3 consists of 18 residues. Unmatched junction bases numbered 10, after V lost 1 base and J lost 0 bases. CDR1 and CDR2 (germline): PRHDT, FYEKMQ (reference sequence). The CDR3, as DNA: TGTGCCAGCAGCTTAGAAAATAGACTAGCGGCAAGCTCCTACGAGCAGTACTTC. It is translated as CASSLENRLAASSYEQYF.

The V call is TRBV5-4, the J call TRBJ1-2; D is unresolved. CDR1 is SGHNT, CDR2 YYREEE, per germline (reference sequence). The CDR3 runs 14 residues. V lost 1 base to trimming and J lost 8 bases, with 15 bases between them. DNA for the CDR3: TGTGCCAGCAGCTTGAGGTCCGGCGTTTCGGGCTACACCTTC. It is translated as CASSLRSGVSGYTF.

This rearrangement joins TRBV5-1 to TRBJ1-2; no firm D call. Trimming removed 3 bases from V and 7 bases from J, with 7 bases in between. Germline V gene sequence: CDR1 SGHRS, CDR2 YFSETQ. This CDR3 is built from 11 residues. CDR3 DNA: TGCGCCAGCAGCTCGACTGCTGGCTACACCTTC. Protein product: CASSSTAGYTF.

This clone was picked up one time. This chain's CDR3 is CASSVGGFSAYNEQFF. The CDR3 bases are TGTGCCAGCAGCGTAGGCGGGTTTAGTGCCTACAATGAGCAGTTCTTC. The J gene is TRBJ2-1, the V gene TRBV9, with D tentatively TRBD2 (5 bases). The CDR3 contains 16 residues. Germline CDR1 reads SGDLS; CDR2 reads YYNGEE. With 0 bases removed from V and 2 bases from J, the gap between germline ends came to 12 bases.

CDR3 residues: CAWSVGGPGTDTQYF. DNA of the CDR3: TGTGCCTGGAGTGTAGGGGGCCCGGGCACAGATACGCAGTATTTT. The chain uses TRBV30 and TRBJ2-3; 7 nucleotides align to TRBD1. CDR3 size: 15 residues. Germline V gives CDR1 GTSNPN, CDR2 SVGIG (reference sequence). Germline trimming cut 0 bases from V and 1 base from J; bases unmatched to any gene: 4. Full variable domain (outside the CDR3, taken from reference TRBV30 and TRBJ2-3): SQTIHQWPATLVQPVGSPLSLECTVEGTSNPNLYWYRQAAGRGLQLLFYSVGIGQISSEVPQNLSASRPQDRQFILSSKKLLLSDSGFYLCAWSVGGPGTDTQYFGPGTRLTVL.

The rearrangement uses TRBV25-1 and TRBJ1-2, with 8 bases fitting TRBD1. The CDR3 is made up of 15 amino acids. J gave up 9 bases and V 4 bases, and 13 bases lay outside the gene matches. Germline lookup yields CDR1 MGHDK and CDR2 SYGVNS. The CDR3 loop reads CASSAGAGQADRYTF. The CDR3 DNA follows: TGTGCCAGCAGTGCGGGGGCGGGACAGGCAGATCGCTACACCTTC.

The chain carries TRBV2 and TRBJ1-5; D is undetermined. The germline V and J ends were trimmed by 2 bases and 0 bases, with 8 bases remaining between them. CDR3 size: 15 residues. Germline CDR1 and CDR2: SNHLY and FYNNEI. The CDR3 region is CASSERVISNQPQHF. The CDR3 nucleotides are TGTGCCAGCAGTGAAAGGGTTATTAGCAATCAGCCCCAGCATTTT.

The genes are TRBV7-9 and TRBJ2-3; 7 positions match TRBD2. The V gene end was trimmed by 6 bases and the J gene end by 5 bases; junction bases not matched to a gene: 11. This CDR3 region has 15 residues. Looked up from germline, CDR1 is SEHNR and CDR2 is FQNEAQ (reference sequence). The CDR3 here is CASRRPGLSIDTQYF. DNA for the CDR3: TGTGCCAGCAGAAGGCCGGGACTATCAATAGATACGCAGTATTTT. Full variable domain (rest looked up from reference TRBV7-9 and TRBJ2-3): DTGVSQNPRHKITKRGQNVTFRCDPISEHNRLYWYRQTLGQGPEFLTYFQNEAQLEKSRLLSDRFSAERPKGSFSTLEIQRTEQGDSAMYLCASRRPGLSIDTQYFGPGTRLTVL.

This clone occurred once. V is TRBV6-5 and J is TRBJ2-1; D remains unclear. CDR3 length: 11 amino acids. V was trimmed by 2 bases and J by 8 bases, leaving 4 bases between them. Germline values: CDR1 MNHEY, CDR2 SVGAGI. The CDR3 here is CASSYGYEQFF. As DNA, the CDR3 is TGTGCCAGCAGTTACGGGTATGAGCAGTTCTTC.

To note about this clone: This CDR3 is also generated by other DNA sequences in the sample. The J gene is TRBJ2-2, the V gene TRBV27, with no clear D. V was pared by 3 bases and J by 5 bases, with 10 bases between. The CDR3 spans 14 residues. CDR1 MNHEY and CDR2 SMNVEV come from the germline V gene (reference sequence). This chain's CDR3 is CASSFIQNTGELFF. CDR3 nucleotide sequence: TGTGCCAGCAGTTTTATTCAGAATACCGGGGAGCTGTTTTTT.

This clone appeared a single time. An end of the junction differs from the germline gene, which may be a read error. V gene TRBV2 combines with J gene TRBJ2-3, with 13 bases lining up with TRBD2. This CDR3 is built from 16 residues. Looked up from germline, CDR1 is SNHLY and CDR2 is FYNNEI. The CDR3 sequence: CASSEGLAGGTDTQYF. Written as DNA, the CDR3 is TGTGCCAGCAGCGAAGGACTAGCGGGAGGCACAGATACGCAGTATTTT.

This clone was seen once. The rearrangement joins TRBV6-1 to TRBJ2-3; perhaps TRBD1 as D (5 bases). CDR3 length: 15 residues. Germline CDR1 reads MNHNS; CDR2 reads SASEGT. Trimming removed 1 base at V and 2 bases at J, with 10 bases between. Here the CDR3 reads CASSEVHRFTDTQYF. The CDR3 coding sequence is TGTGCCAGCAGTGAAGTTCACAGGTTCACAGATACGCAGTATTTT.

The chain carries TRBV7-2 and TRBJ2-7, with 9 nucleotides matching TRBD1. Germline V gene data show CDR1 as SGHTA and CDR2 as FQGNSA. The V gene end was trimmed by 5 bases and the J gene end by 2 bases; junction bases not matched to a gene: 7. The CDR3 runs to 15 residues. The CDR3 coding sequence is TGTGCCAGCAGCAAACAGGGGGCAGTTACCTACGAGCAGTACTTC. It codes for CASSKQGAVTYEQYF.

About this clone itself: The same CDR3 also results from other DNA sequences found in this sample. As DNA, the CDR3 is TGCGCCAGCAGCCTTGAACAGCCCTCTGGAAACACCATATATTTT. Protein product: CASSLEQPSGNTIYF. The rearrangement joins TRBV5-1 to TRBJ1-3; D remains unclear. Between the trimmed V and J ends, which lost 4 bases and 0 bases, there was a span of 11 bases. CDR1 is SGHRS and CDR2 is YFSETQ in the germline V gene. This CDR3 has 15 amino acids.

Regarding this clone: The identical CDR3 is also encoded by other nucleotide sequences in the sample. The chain joins TRBV18 to TRBJ1-2, with 8 bases matching TRBD1. The CDR3 covers 15 residues. The germline CDR1 and CDR2 sequences are KGHSH and LQKENI. V trimming: 0 bases; J trimming: 7 bases; junction bases outside the gene matches: 7. The CDR3 here is CASSPPGTGGGGYTF. The CDR3, as DNA: TGTGCCAGCTCACCACCGGGGACAGGTGGTGGTGGCTACACCTTC.

The chain uses TRBV6-6 and TRBJ1-1; 8 bases are a match to TRBD1. The CDR3 is 14 residues long. After removal of 5 bases from V and 4 bases from J, the junction contained 6 bases not matched to a gene. Germline CDR1 and CDR2: MNHNY and SVGAGI (reference sequence). CDR3 sequence (DNA): TGTGCCAGCAGTACAGACAGGGGTCCCACTGAAGCTTTCTTT. It translates to CASSTDRGPTEAFF.